One and the same sample provided the 19 T cell receptor beta chains below, sequenced in a study of blood T cell repertoires in COVID-19. Data came from immunoSEQ multiplex PCR; TCRdb stores just in-frame clones and leaves some out. The table lists more than 150,000 clones, less than 90% of them singletons. The sequenced sample was peripheral blood. The receptors shown here come from a young man with active or convalescent COVID-19.

The rearrangement joins TRBV18 to TRBJ2-7; D is unresolved. Germline CDR1 and CDR2: KGHSH and LQKENI. This CDR3 is built from 15 residues. Deletions cut 5 bases from V and 7 bases from J, with 21 bases between. The CDR3 nucleotides are TGTGCCAGCTCAGGGCTGACACCCCCTAATCGGGAGCAGTACTTC. Its translation: CASSGLTPPNREQYF.

This chain links TRBV6-5 with TRBJ1-6; TRBD1 aligns across 8 bases. This CDR3 contains 15 residues. Germline CDR1 reads MNHEY; CDR2 reads SVGAGI. V lost 2 bases to trimming and J lost 6 bases; unmatched junction nucleotides: 3. The CDR3 nucleotides are TGTGCCAGCAGTTACGCCGACAGGGGTAATTCACCCCTCCACTTT. Encoded protein: CASSYADRGNSPLHF.

The chain carries TRBV5-1 and TRBJ2-7; tentatively, D is TRBD1 (6 bases). This CDR3 contains 13 residues. Germline-derived CDR1 and CDR2 are SGHRS and YFSETQ. Trimming removed 4 bases at V and 0 bases at J, with 8 bases between. The CDR3 DNA follows: TGCGCCAGCAGCACGGACAGCTCCTACGAGCAGTACTTC. Its translation is CASSTDSSYEQYF.

The chain carries TRBV6-5 and TRBJ1-6, with D hard to call. This CDR3 contains 16 residues. With 3 bases removed from V and 0 bases from J, the gap between germline ends came to 9 bases. In germline, CDR1 is MNHEY, CDR2 SVGAGI. This CDR3 reads CASSYRGSSYNSPLHF. The CDR3 region has the DNA TGTGCCAGCAGTTATCGTGGGAGCTCCTATAATTCACCCCTCCACTTT.

The J gene is TRBJ2-7, the V gene TRBV25-1; tentative D call: TRBD1 (6 bases). CDR1 and CDR2 from the germline V gene are MGHDK and SYGVNS. There are 15 residues in the CDR3. V dropped 4 bases and J dropped 6 bases, with 19 bases sitting between them. The CDR3 sequence is CASSADQGYLSEQYF. Written as DNA, the CDR3 is TGTGCCAGCAGTGCAGACCAGGGGTATCTCTCCGAGCAGTACTTC.

The V and J genes are TRBV5-1 and TRBJ1-1, with 12 bases that match TRBD1. This CDR3 is 15 amino acids long. Germline trimming cut 4 bases from V and 3 bases from J; bases unmatched to any gene: 4. Germline V gene sequence: CDR1 SGHRS, CDR2 YFSETQ. This CDR3 is CASSRGQGAYTEAFF. The CDR3 DNA reads TGCGCCAGCAGCAGGGGACAGGGGGCTTACACTGAAGCTTTCTTT.

V and J are TRBV6-2 or TRBV6-3 and TRBJ1-6, with 7 bases matching TRBD1. The V and J ends lost 3 bases and 5 bases, in that order; junction bases with no gene match: 4. Germline CDR1 MNHEY, CDR2 SVGEGT. This CDR3 contains 15 residues. The CDR3 loop reads CASSYYRGNNSPLHF. The DNA for the CDR3 is TGTGCCAGCAGTTATTACAGGGGAAATAATTCACCCCTCCACTTT.

This chain uses TRBV9 with TRBJ1-5; possible D gene TRBD1, 6 bases. CDR3 length equals 15 residues. V was clipped by 4 bases and J by 0 bases, with 11 bases between them. The germline V gene has CDR1 SGDLS and CDR2 YYNGEE. CDR3 in DNA: TGTGCCAGCAGCCCAGGGGACGATAGCAATCAGCCCCAGCATTTT. It codes for CASSPGDDSNQPQHF.

This chain joins TRBV5-6 and TRBJ1-6; TRBD1 matches at 7 bases. CDR3 length: 17 residues. With 2 bases clipped from V and 10 bases from J, the junction kept 15 bases outside the gene matches. The germline V gene encodes CDR1 SGHDT and CDR2 YYEEEE. The CDR3 is CASSFPRDSFPKSPLHF. CDR3 DNA: TGTGCCAGCAGCTTTCCCCGGGACAGCTTCCCCAAGTCACCCCTCCACTTT.

This chain uses TRBV6-1 with TRBJ2-1, with D possibly matching TRBD2 (5 bases). Between the trimmed V and J ends, which lost 2 bases and 3 bases, there was a span of 11 bases. This CDR3 spans 15 amino acids. Germline loops: CDR1 MNHNS, CDR2 SASEGT. The CDR3 nucleotides are TGTGCCAGCAGTGAAAGCGGACTGAACTACAATGAGCAGTTCTTC. This sequence encodes CASSESGLNYNEQFF.

The count of this clone is one. The chain has TRBV25-1 and TRBJ2-1; TRBD2 might be the D (5 bases). The CDR3 sequence is 12 residues long. The germline V gene has CDR1 MGHDK and CDR2 SYGVNS. Trimming left V 7 bases short and J 2 bases short, with 6 bases between. CDR3: CASTGTYNEQFF. CDR3 bases: TGTGCCAGCACGGGAACCTACAATGAGCAGTTCTTC.

The chain joins TRBV14 to TRBJ1-2; a possible D gene is TRBD1 (6 bases). CDR1 SGHDN and CDR2 FVKESK come from the germline V gene. The CDR3 runs to 15 residues. V lost 4 bases and J 2 bases, leaving 14 bases between the germline ends. The CDR3 nucleotides are TGTGCCAGCAGCCCCCACAGGGCTCTAAACTATGGCTACACCTTC. It translates to CASSPHRALNYGYTF.

The genes are TRBV6-1 and TRBJ2-4, with D perhaps matching TRBD2 (6 bases). V was shortened by 0 bases and J by 6 bases, with 12 bases between the two germline ends. The germline gives CDR1 MNHNS, CDR2 SASEGT. The CDR3 covers 15 residues. CDR3 DNA sequence: TGTGCCAGCAGTGAAGCCAGGGAGGCGACAAACATTCAGTACTTC. Encoded protein: CASSEAREATNIQYF.

This rearrangement joins TRBV6-6 to TRBJ1-2; D is possibly TRBD1 (6 bases). The CDR3 is 16 residues long. Germline V CDR1 and CDR2: MNHNY, SVGAGI (reference sequence). The ends were cut back, 0 bases at V and 3 bases at J, with 14 bases in the middle. In DNA, the CDR3 is TGTGCCAGCAGTTACTCGATCGGCAGGGGAGACTATGGCTACACCTTC. Its protein is CASSYSIGRGDYGYTF.

The V call is TRBV14, the J call TRBJ2-3; possibly TRBD2 for D (5 bases). Trimming removed 0 bases from V and 5 bases from J, with 9 bases in between. Germline loops: CDR1 SGHDN, CDR2 FVKESK. The CDR3 totals 14 residues. The CDR3, as DNA: TGTGCCAGCAGCCAAGATTGGAGCGGAGATACGCAGTATTTT. Encoded protein: CASSQDWSGDTQYF.

The rearrangement uses TRBV4-1 and TRBJ2-7; TRBD1 matches at 7 bases. V dropped 0 bases and J dropped 2; count of bases not matched to a gene: 10. CDR3 length: 17 residues. The germline V gene has CDR1 MGHRA and CDR2 YSYEKL. The CDR3, as DNA: TGCGCCAGCAGCCAAGACCCCGGGACAGAGCCCCCCTACGAGCAGTACTTC. It encodes CASSQDPGTEPPYEQYF.

As regards this clone: At the DNA level, this CDR3 is encoded by other sequences in the same sample as well. The rearrangement links TRBV6-5 to TRBJ1-5; 10 positions agree with TRBD1. The CDR3 runs 13 residues. V trimming: 6 bases; J trimming: 4 bases; junction bases outside the gene matches: 0. Germline V gene sequence: CDR1 MNHEY, CDR2 SVGAGI. CDR3 in amino acids: CASRGQGNQPQHF. CDR3 nucleotides: TGTGCCAGCAGGGGACAGGGGAATCAGCCCCAGCATTTT.

The chain couples TRBV10-1 to TRBJ1-1, with D perhaps TRBD1 (6 bases). Trimming left V 4 bases short and J 1 base short, with 7 bases between. Germline V gene data show CDR1 as WNHNN and CDR2 as SYGVQD (reference sequence). The CDR3 sequence is 13 residues long. In DNA, the CDR3 is TGCGCCAGCAGTGGACAGGAGAACACTGAAGCTTTCTTT. Protein: CASSGQENTEAFF.

The V and J genes are TRBV10-3 and TRBJ1-4, with D perhaps TRBD1 (6 bases). V lost 8 bases, J lost 6 bases, and 13 bases lay in between. CDR1 ENHRY and CDR2 SYGVKD come from the germline V gene. The CDR3 spans 13 residues. CDR3: CAISSNRDEKLFF. CDR3 sequence (DNA): TGTGCCATCTCTTCGAACAGGGATGAAAAACTGTTTTTT.